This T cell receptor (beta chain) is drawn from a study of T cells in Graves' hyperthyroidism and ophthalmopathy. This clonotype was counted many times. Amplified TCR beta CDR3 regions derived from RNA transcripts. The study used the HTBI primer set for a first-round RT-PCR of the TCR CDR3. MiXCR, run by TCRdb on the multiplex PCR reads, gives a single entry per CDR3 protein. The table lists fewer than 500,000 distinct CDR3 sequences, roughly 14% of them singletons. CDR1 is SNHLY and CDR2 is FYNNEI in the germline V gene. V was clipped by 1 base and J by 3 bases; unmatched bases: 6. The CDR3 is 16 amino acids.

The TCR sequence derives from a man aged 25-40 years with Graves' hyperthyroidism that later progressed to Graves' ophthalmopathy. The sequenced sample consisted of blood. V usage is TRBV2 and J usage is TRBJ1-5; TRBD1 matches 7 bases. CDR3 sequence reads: CASSEESTGHNQPQHF. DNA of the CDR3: TGTGCCAGCAGTGAAGAGTCGACAGGGCACAATCAGCCCCAGCATTTT. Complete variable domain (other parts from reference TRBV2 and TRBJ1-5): EPEVTQTPSHQVTQMGQEVILRCVPISNHLYFYWYRQILGQKVEFLVSFYNNEISEKSEIFDDQFSVERPDGSNFTLKIRSTKLEDSAMYFCASSEESTGHNQPQHFGDGTRLSIL.